This entry describes one T cell receptor (beta chain). The antigen is undetermined. The CDR3 is 15 residues long. In germline, CDR1 is SGHRS, CDR2 YFSETQ. V shed 4 bases and J 4 bases; nucleotides not matched to a gene: 8. These data are taken from a study of cytomegalovirus exposure and HLA in healthy donors. Primers for the PCR totalled 60 Vbeta and 13 Jbeta. The table came from immunoSEQ multiplex PCR; TCRdb's copy has only in-frame clones and leaves some out. This table holds under 200,000 clones, 75% to 90% found once. Notes on the study in general: There were some V segments, including TRBV6-2 and TRBV6-3, excluded as indistinguishable. HLA allele associations emerged for under 20,000 TCR beta sequences in a later analysis, at 0.05 false discovery rate. The likely explanation for a cluster of highly shared sequence variants was sequencing artifact.

The sequence came from a woman between 18 and 30 years old in good health and CMV-seronegative. The specimen sequenced was PBMCs. The chain employs TRBV5-1 and TRBJ1-1; the match to TRBD1 covers 9 bases. The chain's CDR3 is CASSEPTGGGTEAFF. In DNA form, the CDR3 reads TGCGCCAGCAGCGAGCCGACAGGGGGGGGCACTGAAGCTTTCTTT.